Given below is one TCR beta chain in context. A COVID-19 case was met by exposed participants within 2 weeks before study entry. The sample is drawn from a study of blood T cell repertoires in COVID-19. Under the authors' procedure: Amplifying reference gene primers gave estimates of nucleated cell counts. Here immunoSEQ multiplex PCR was the method, and the copy in TCRdb shows in-frame clones only, minus some. From that table come the V and J calls and clone size; the DNA was used to work out D and trimming. The sample holds about 430,000 clones, more than 70% seen once. The clonotype was recovered from a woman aged 18 to 35 who had been exposed to COVID-19. The sequencing input was PBMCs or T cells enriched from blood (not recorded which).

CDR3 amino acids: CASSFRAGADPYEQYF. The CDR3 DNA reads as TGCGCCAGCAGCTTCCGAGCGGGAGCCGACCCCTACGAGCAGTACTTC. V usage is TRBV5-1 and J usage is TRBJ2-7; TRBD2 matches 8 bases. The junction had 9 bases not matched to a gene; V was cut back by 2 bases and J by 2 bases. CDR1 is SGHRS, CDR2 YFSETQ, per germline. The CDR3 runs to 16 residues.